These 19 T cell receptor beta chains were sequenced from one sample in a study of OX40 agonist ivuxolimab in advanced cancers. Data came from immunoSEQ multiplex PCR; TCRdb stores just in-frame clones and leaves some out. The sample holds 45,000 to 65,000 clones, approximately 79% seen once. The input for sequencing was CD4+ or CD8+ T cells sorted from blood, taken in a trial of the OX40 agonist ivuxolimab. The source is an adult with an advanced solid tumor such as melanoma, head and neck, liver or kidney cancer.

The J gene is TRBJ2-3, the V gene TRBV7-2, with 10 nucleotides matching TRBD2. CDR1 is SGHTA, CDR2 FQGNSA, per germline. This CDR3 region has 17 residues. After removal of 6 bases from V and 0 bases from J, the junction contained 9 bases not matched to a gene. CDR3 residues: CASSFTGTSASTDTQYF. The CDR3 region has the DNA TGTGCCAGCAGTTTTACCGGGACTAGCGCCAGCACAGATACGCAGTATTTT.

V is TRBV5-1 and J is TRBJ2-7; perhaps TRBD2 as D (5 bases). Looked up from germline, CDR1 is SGHRS and CDR2 is YFSETQ. Trimming shortened V by 4 bases and J by 5 bases, and 13 bases separated the two germline ends. CDR3 length: 13 amino acids. CDR3: CASSLTGIHEQYF. CDR3 nucleotides: TGCGCCAGCAGCCTGACGGGGATCCACGAGCAGTACTTC.

This clone was detected only once. This CDR3 reads CASSLGSGVYQPQHF. CDR3 coding DNA: TGTGCCAGCAGCTTAGGGTCCGGGGTTTATCAGCCCCAGCATTTT. The rearrangement uses TRBV7-6 and TRBJ1-5; D is unresolved. The V gene's germline CDR1 is SGHVS and CDR2 FNYEAQ. The CDR3 sequence is 15 residues long. Trimming removed 1 base at V and 5 bases at J, with 12 bases between.

This chain connects TRBV5-1 to TRBJ1-4, with D possibly being TRBD1 (5 bases). The CDR3 length is 15 residues. The V end lost 0 bases, the J end lost 7 bases, and 13 bases lay between the germline ends. In germline, CDR1 is SGHRS, CDR2 YFSETQ. CDR3 amino acids: CASSLDGGLGEKLFF. The CDR3 DNA sequence: TGCGCCAGCAGCTTGGACGGGGGACTTGGTGAAAAACTGTTTTTT.

The chain has TRBV5-1 and TRBJ1-1; D unclear. Germline V gene data show CDR1 as SGHRS and CDR2 as YFSETQ. CDR3 size: 13 residues. With 1 base removed from V and 5 bases from J, the gap between germline ends came to 9 bases. This chain's CDR3 is CASSLMGFTEAFF. The CDR3 DNA is TGCGCCAGCAGCTTGATGGGGTTTACTGAAGCTTTCTTT.

This chain uses TRBV5-6 with TRBJ2-1; 10 bases match TRBD2. This CDR3 region has 15 residues. With V trimmed by 4 bases and J by 9 bases, 10 bases remained unmatched. In germline, CDR1 is SGHDT, CDR2 YYEEEE. For the CDR3, the DNA is TGTGCCAGCAGCCTGGGGGCTAGCGGGAGTCTTGAGCAGTTCTTC. The encoded protein is CASSLGASGSLEQFF.

CDR3 DNA: TGTGCCAGCAGCTTGGTAGGGTCCGAGCAGTACTTC. Its translation: CASSLVGSEQYF. This chain joins TRBV5-4 and TRBJ2-7; D unresolved. CDR1 SGHNT and CDR2 YYREEE come from the germline V gene (reference sequence). Trimming took 0 bases from V and 6 from J, leaving 7 bases between them. The CDR3 contains 12 residues. Filled out from reference TRBV5-4 and TRBJ2-7, the complete variable domain reads ETGVTQSPTHLIKTRGQQVTLRCSSQSGHNTVSWYQQALGQGPQFIFQYYREEENGRGNFPPRFSGLQFPNYSSELNVNALELDDSALYLCASSLVGSEQYFGPGTRLTVT.

J is TRBJ2-1 and V is TRBV6-5; 7 bases are shared with TRBD1. The CDR3 is 15 amino acids. The V gene's germline CDR1 is MNHEY and CDR2 SVGAGI. J was trimmed by 2 bases and V by 6 bases; bases with no gene match: 7. The CDR3 nucleotides read TGTGCCAGCAGAAGACCGGGACAGCCCTACAATGAGCAGTTCTTC. Its translation is CASRRPGQPYNEQFF.

The chain recombines TRBV6-5 with TRBJ2-1; 7 bases are shared with TRBD2. This CDR3 has 15 residues. Germline V lookup: CDR1 MNHEY, CDR2 SVGAGI. V lost 0 bases to trimming and J lost 4 bases; unmatched junction nucleotides: 3. This chain's CDR3 is CASSYSSGPYNEQFF. CDR3 in DNA: TGTGCCAGCAGTTACTCTAGCGGGCCTTACAATGAGCAGTTCTTC.

The chain is built from TRBV9 and TRBJ2-5; the D is unclear. CDR1 and CDR2 from the germline V gene are SGDLS and YYNGEE. This CDR3 comprises 12 residues. Trimming pared 0 bases from V and 5 bases from J, leaving 5 bases between. CDR3 sequence reads: CASSVDFETQYF. The CDR3 nucleotides read TGTGCCAGCAGCGTAGATTTCGAGACCCAGTACTTC.

The rearrangement joins TRBV28 to TRBJ2-4; 9 positions match TRBD2. The CDR3 totals 13 residues. CDR1 and CDR2 (germline): MDHEN, SYDVKM. V shed 8 bases and J 5 bases; nucleotides not matched to a gene: 4. The CDR3 spells CASERLAENIQYF. DNA of the CDR3: TGTGCCAGCGAACGACTAGCGGAAAACATTCAGTACTTC. Combining the CDR3 with reference TRBV28 and TRBJ2-4 gives the whole variable domain DVKVTQSSRYLVKRTGEKVFLECVQDMDHENMFWYRQDPGLGLRLIYFSYDVKMKEKGDIPEGYSVSREKKERFSLILESASTNQTSMYLCASERLAENIQYFGAGTRLSVL.

V usage is TRBV5-1 and J usage is TRBJ2-7; 8 nucleotides match TRBD1. The germline gives CDR1 SGHRS, CDR2 YFSETQ. This CDR3 comprises 14 residues. With V trimmed by 2 bases and J by 2 bases, 3 bases remained unmatched. Here the CDR3 DNA reads TGCGCCAGCAGCTTCGGACAGGGTCCCTACGAGCAGTACTTC. Amino acids: CASSFGQGPYEQYF.

CDR3 amino acids: CASSPPGEETQYF. CDR3 nucleotide sequence: TGTGCCAGCAGCCCTCCAGGGGAAGAGACCCAGTACTTC. The chain has TRBV4-2 and TRBJ2-5, with a possible D match to TRBD1 (6 bases). Germline V gene sequence: CDR1 LGHNA, CDR2 YNFKEQ. The CDR3 has 13 residues. Trimming took 4 bases from V and 3 from J, leaving 9 bases between them.

The chain has TRBV18 and TRBJ1-6; 10 nucleotides line up with TRBD1. Unmatched junction bases numbered 6, after V lost 6 bases and J lost 7 bases. The germline V gene encodes CDR1 KGHSH and CDR2 LQKENI. The CDR3 is 15 amino acids. CDR3 amino acids: CASSGDRGKNSPLHF. For the CDR3, the DNA is TGTGCCAGCTCGGGGGACAGGGGCAAGAATTCACCCCTCCACTTT.

This chain connects TRBV19 to TRBJ1-3; D is unclear. CDR3 length: 15 amino acids. Per the germline V gene, CDR1 is LNHDA and CDR2 is SQIVND (reference sequence). Deletions cut 7 bases from V and 0 bases from J, with 13 bases between. Written as DNA, the CDR3 is TGTGCCAGTACCCAGTTCCTGAGCTCTGGAAACACCATATATTTT. Its translation is CASTQFLSSGNTIYF.

The V and J genes are TRBV19 and TRBJ1-2; 9 nucleotides agree with TRBD1. Germline values: CDR1 LNHDA, CDR2 SQIVND (reference sequence). The CDR3 consists of 15 residues. Trimming took 1 base from V and 2 from J; bases not matched to a gene: 2. The CDR3 loop is CASSIVGQGNYGYTF. CDR3 coding DNA: TGTGCCAGTAGTATAGTTGGACAGGGGAACTATGGCTACACCTTC.

This chain connects TRBV7-4 to TRBJ2-7; D remains unclear. Germline CDR1 and CDR2: SGHVT and SQSDAQ. V was pared by 5 bases and J by 7 bases, with 15 bases between. The CDR3 is 13 residues long. The CDR3 DNA reads as TGTGCCAGCAGCAAAGGAGACACGCTGGAGCAGTACTTC. This gives the protein CASSKGDTLEQYF.

The rearrangement links TRBV12-1 to TRBJ2-7; TRBD1, the table's D call, was not compared with the DNA. TRBV12-1 is labeled a pseudogene. The CDR3 loop spans 15 amino acids. CDR3 region: CASSLLGTTHYEQYF. In DNA form, the CDR3 reads TGTGCCAGCAGCTTGTTAGGGACAACCCATTACGAGCAGTACTTC.

The chain links TRBV10-3 to TRBJ1-3, with no clear D. V lost 3 bases and J lost 4, with 10 bases in between. The germline gives CDR1 ENHRY, CDR2 SYGVKD. This CDR3 region has 14 residues. CDR3 DNA sequence: TGTGCCATCAGTGAAGGGATCCAGGGAAACACCATATATTTT. Residues: CAISEGIQGNTIYF.